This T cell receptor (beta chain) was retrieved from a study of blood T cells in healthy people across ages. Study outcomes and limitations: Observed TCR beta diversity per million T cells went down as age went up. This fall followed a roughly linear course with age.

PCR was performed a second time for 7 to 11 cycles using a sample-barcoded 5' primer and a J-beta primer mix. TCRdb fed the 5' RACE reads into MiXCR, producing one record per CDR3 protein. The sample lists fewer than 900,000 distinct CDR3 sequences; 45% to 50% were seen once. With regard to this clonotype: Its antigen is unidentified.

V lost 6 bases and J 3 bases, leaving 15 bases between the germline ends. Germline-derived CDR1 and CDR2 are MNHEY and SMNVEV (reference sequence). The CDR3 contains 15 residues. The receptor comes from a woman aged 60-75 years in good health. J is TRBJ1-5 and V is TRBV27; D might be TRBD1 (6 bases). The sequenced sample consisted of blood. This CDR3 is CASSPWGPNNQPQHF. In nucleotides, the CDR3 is TGTGCCAGCAGCCCGTGGGGGCCCAACAATCAGCCCCAGCATTTT.